The sequence of this T cell receptor beta chain was determined in a study of beta chain features in type 1 diabetes (dated by TCRdb to 2017 to 2018). For the wider study: Patients and healthy donors did not differ in mean age, gender distribution, total cell number or subset yield. Across all samples, fewer than 110,000,000 sorted cells were examined, and cell number per subset correlated strongly with RNA yield. In the study, recently diagnosed type 1 diabetes patients and matched healthy donors were compared on the TCRB repertoires of their sorted circulating CD4+ T cell subsets. Regulatory and stem cell-like memory subsets were isolated from only 8 patients and roughly eight healthy donors, whereas naive and central memory subsets came from all 30 or so donors. On the study overall, not on this receptor specifically: A moderate but significant shortening of TCRB CDR3 length was observed in type 1 diabetes patients in all four CD4+ subsets. At VDJ recombination sites, type 1 diabetes patients had fewer insertions and more deleted nucleotides, which implies abnormalities in thymic rearrangement. Shorter templates might be favored by PCR, yet because patient and control samples were amplified and corrected together, any such skew would affect both groups equally. Naive, central memory and regulatory TCRB repertoires appeared to be more similar among patients than among healthy donors. Only small numbers of individuals were included in the HLA sub-analyses, which left unresolved whether HLA type had any influence on TCRB rearrangement. Because cDNA rather than genomic DNA was sequenced, highly expressing activated cells could have been over-represented, although no difference in activation and CD3 levels was found between groups.

Each donor gave one peripheral blood draw, averaging approximately 0.11 L, which was collected into heparinised tubes. A BD FACSAria II was used to sort naive, central memory, regulatory and stem cell-like memory CD4+ T cells with a panel that included CD45RO, CCR7, CD25, CD127, CD95 and CD27. All sorted populations exceeded 98% purity. PBMCs were isolated immediately by Lymphoprep density gradient centrifugation and stained directly without culture. Samples were stained and sorted in pairs, with one healthy donor and one patient per experiment, so that batch effects were minimized. This clone came up a few times. Its antigen specificity is not known. It has no much larger one-base neighbor in the sample; base qualities were not kept. The High Capacity cDNA Reverse Transcription Kit was used to reverse transcribe all of the isolated RNA, meaning that expressed TCRB transcripts were what got sequenced. Naive, central memory and regulatory T cell samples underwent deep immunoSEQ sequencing, averaging about 3.3 million total reads per sample. Sorted cells were lysed in RLT buffer, and RNA was extracted using DNase-treated RNeasy Micro or Mini kits according to cell number. Each cell subset was processed separately to prevent cross-contamination, with patient and healthy donor samples processed together. Using the immunoSEQ multiplex PCR, TCRB sequences were amplified from cDNA into 87-bp fragments spanning the CDR3 region. Amplicons were sequenced on the Illumina HiSeq platform. The authors processed their data as follows. PCR bias was corrected computationally using synthetic template baselines, and reads within Hamming distance 2 were collapsed, with unmergeable singletons discarded. Reads were aligned against IMGT so that V, D and J genes, CDR3 length and insertions or deletions at six rearrangement sites could be assigned. Within each subset, clonotype counts were normalized to the number of sorted cells before true diversity and Gini coefficients were calculated with the tcR R package. Repertoire sharing was quantified using the overlap coefficient calculated on TCRB nucleotide sequences. TCRdb's version of the immuneACCESS table is confined to in-frame rearrangements and falls short of the full clone set. An unresolved V gene accounts for under half of the shortfall where checked; the remainder is of unknown origin. V, J and clone size are taken as reported in that table, and D and trimming were inferred from the DNA itself. The sample has 200,000 to 250,000 clones on record, roughly 10% of them singletons. The ten biggest clones cover approximately 1.4% of the sample.

From V the trimming removes 4 bases and from J it removes 8 bases, while the gene matches leave 5 bases of the junction unaccounted for. Its CDR3 holds 13 amino acids, cysteine through phenylalanine. CDR3 DNA is the only sequence kept; it has 39 bases, read in frame from the first base. Per the germline V gene, SGHRS is the CDR1 and YFSETQ is the CDR2. Sequenced sample: central memory CD4+ T cells from blood. This TCR came from a man aged 18 to 29 in good health. The chain was built from TRBV5-1 and TRBJ1-4; 7 central bases correspond to TRBD1. The sequenced DNA: TGCGCCAGCAGCCTCGACAGGGTAGAAAAACTGTTTTTT. Its amino acids are CASSLDRVEKLFF.